This paragraph reports one T cell receptor beta chain. Its antigen has not been determined. No base quality values were provided; no much bigger clone lies one nucleotide off. The library relied on the immunoSEQ multiplex PCR assay. TCRdb obtained this table from immuneACCESS and retained in-frame rearrangements with V and J assigned. These tables miss some clones; where compared with another copy, unresolved V genes account for less than half of the shortfall, and the remainder is unexplained. The sample yields just over 25,000 clones; approximately 75% were counted once. The ten largest clonotypes hold approximately 1.3% of the sample. Including cysteine and phenylalanine, the CDR3 has 15 amino acids. Here the CDR3 DNA is all that survives: 45 bases in frame from base 1. Via the germline V gene, CDR1 is WSHSY and CDR2 SAAADI. The V end loses 2 bases and the J end loses 7 bases, and a stretch of 14 bases separates them.

This entry is derived from a study of preoperative IRX-2 immunotherapy in early breast cancer (dated by TCRdb to about 2019). Interpreted using the paper, the treatment or condition label stands for: preoperative locoregional IRX-2 cytokine immunotherapy. The samples were obtained from a phase Ib study that tested preoperative, locoregional IRX-2 cytokine immunotherapy designed to prime immune responses. Patients with early-stage breast cancer who were given IRX-2 before surgery served as donors. The sequenced sample was lymph node tissue, obtained after IRX-2 immunotherapy. The sequence came from a human donor with breast cancer. This chain joins TRBV10-2 to TRBJ1-4; no D gene can be assigned with confidence. The CDR3 loop reads CASSESGVEGEKLFF. The sequenced DNA is TGCGCCAGCAGTGAGAGTGGGGTTGAAGGTGAAAAACTGTTTTTT.